The next 26 T cell receptor beta chains were all read from a single sample in a study of CXCR3-negative and CXCR3-positive naive CD8 T cells. These TCRs are of unknown antigen specificity. Study results and caveats: Naive cells that were CXCR3-positive had more hydrophobic TRB CDR3s (compared with CXCR3-negative naive cells).

TRB cDNA libraries were made by UMI-labeled 5' RACE. TCRdb reanalyzed the 5' RACE reads, giving one entry per CDR3 protein sequence and no DNA. Its clone listing holds around 130,000 distinct CDR3 sequences. The sequencing input was naive CXCR3+ CD8+ T cells from blood. As for subset: CD45RO-CCR7+CD27+CD95- naive CD8+ T cells expressing CXCR3 (TNR3+). These receptors originate from a human donor in good health. Some clones in this sample may be carry-over from other donors' samples.

The V and J genes are TRBV27 and TRBJ2-7; absent DNA, TCRdb's TRBD1 call cannot be checked. The CDR3 loop spans 14 amino acids. CDR1 is MNHEY, CDR2 SMNVEV, per germline (reference sequence). This CDR3 reads CASGLTPQGYEQYF.

The CDR3 here is CASRAGEAGDTQYF. The J gene is TRBJ2-3, the V gene TRBV7-6; TCRdb names TRBD1, which stays unverified in the absence of DNA. This CDR3 is 14 amino acids long. Germline CDR1 SGHVS, CDR2 FNYEAQ.

The chain joins TRBV20-1 to TRBJ2-7. This CDR3 is built from 13 residues. Germline values: CDR1 DFQATT, CDR2 SNEGSKA (reference sequence). CDR3 region: CSVVAGESYEQYF.

The chain links TRBV14 to TRBJ2-7. This CDR3 is 14 amino acids long. Germline CDR1 and CDR2: SGHDN and FVKESK. CDR3 protein: CASSPAHGPYEQYF.

The V gene is TRBV5-1, the J gene TRBJ2-3; TCRdb outputs TRBD2, but without DNA this stays unchecked. CDR3 length: 15 amino acids. CDR1 is SGHRS, CDR2 YFSETQ, per germline. The chain's CDR3 is CASSGGTSGTDTQYF.

CDR3: CASTTLGTGAYEQYF. The rearrangement joins TRBV6-2 or TRBV6-3 to TRBJ2-7; TCRdb's D gene call, TRBD1, goes unchecked for lack of DNA. Germline CDR1 reads MNHEY; CDR2 reads SVGEGT. The CDR3 runs 15 residues.

This sequence joins TRBV5-6 and TRBJ2-7; with no DNA, the TCRdb D assignment of TRBD1 cannot be verified. Germline-derived CDR1 and CDR2 are SGHDT and YYEEEE. CDR3 length: 12 amino acids. CDR3: CASSPGSREQYF. The full variable domain, in which reference TRBV5-6 and TRBJ2-7 provide the parts outside the CDR3, is DAGVTQSPTHLIKTRGQQVTLRCSPKSGHDTVSWYQQALGQGPQFIFQYYEEEERQRGNFPDRFSGHQFPNYSSELNVNALLLGDSALYLCASSPGSREQYFGPGTRLTVT.

The chain couples TRBV6-1 to TRBJ2-2; the TRBD1 assignment by TCRdb is unverifiable without DNA. This CDR3 contains 16 residues. The germline gives CDR1 MNHNS, CDR2 SASEGT. The CDR3 loop reads CASRDMDRLASGELFF.

The chain is built from TRBV9 and TRBJ1-1. Germline V lookup: CDR1 SGDLS, CDR2 YYNGEE. The CDR3 length is 13 residues. CDR3 sequence reads: CASGDGQNTEAFF.

The chain couples TRBV7-9 to TRBJ2-5; TCRdb designates TRBD2, a call that cannot be tested without DNA. The CDR3 runs to 14 residues. Germline V CDR1 and CDR2: SEHNR, FQNEAQ (reference sequence). The CDR3 loop reads CASSPPGSGETQYF.

CDR3 in amino acids: CASSHSNRGPVEKLFF. V usage is TRBV3-1 and J usage is TRBJ1-4; checking the TCRdb D call of TRBD1 is not possible without DNA. The germline V gene has CDR1 LGHDT and CDR2 YNNKEL (reference sequence). There are 16 residues in the CDR3. Looking up the rest from reference TRBV3-1 and TRBJ1-4 gives the full variable domain: DTAVSQTPKYLVTQMGNDKSIKCEQNLGHDTMYWYKQDSKKFLKIMFSYNNKELIINETVPNRFSPKSPDKAHLNLHINSLELGDSAVYFCASSHSNRGPVEKLFFGSGTQLSVL.

This chain uses TRBV4-1 with TRBJ2-7; TCRdb gives TRBD1 as the D gene, but with no DNA this cannot be confirmed. This CDR3 is built from 15 residues. Germline lookup yields CDR1 MGHRA and CDR2 YSYEKL. The CDR3 protein is CASSRITGTAYEQYF.

The rearrangement uses TRBV7-8 and TRBJ1-1; TCRdb names TRBD1, which stays unverified in the absence of DNA. This CDR3 contains 13 residues. The germline CDR1 and CDR2 sequences are SGHVS and FQNEAQ. CDR3 region: CASSSLTYTEAFF.

The chain recombines TRBV28 with TRBJ1-4; TCRdb's D gene call, TRBD1, goes unchecked for lack of DNA. The CDR3 totals 14 residues. Germline values: CDR1 MDHEN, CDR2 SYDVKM. The CDR3 sequence: CASSLQGPGEKLFF.

This CDR3 is CASSFGTGEPYEQYF. This chain links TRBV11-2 with TRBJ2-7; the TRBD1 assignment by TCRdb is unverifiable without DNA. From germline, CDR1 is SGHAT and CDR2 FQNNGV. The length of the CDR3 is 15 residues.

V usage is TRBV6-5 and J usage is TRBJ2-2; lacking DNA, the TRBD1 call made by TCRdb goes unchecked. CDR1 and CDR2 (germline): MNHEY, SVGAGI. This CDR3 region has 19 residues. CDR3 sequence reads: CASSGRDRGYTSLSGELFF.

The chain couples TRBV28 to TRBJ1-5; without DNA, the TCRdb call of TRBD1 cannot be checked. Germline CDR1 and CDR2: MDHEN and SYDVKM. The CDR3 is made up of 14 amino acids. The CDR3 region is CASRTTGQVQPQHF.

The chain carries TRBV7-9 and TRBJ1-3; TCRdb returns TRBD1, unconfirmable since there is no DNA. This CDR3 contains 16 residues. Germline-derived CDR1 and CDR2 are SEHNR and FQNEAQ (reference sequence). This CDR3 reads CASSPPAGTGGNTIYF.

The chain combines TRBV7-6 with TRBJ1-2; without DNA, the TCRdb call of TRBD1 cannot be checked. CDR3 size: 15 residues. From germline, CDR1 is SGHVS and CDR2 FNYEAQ. The CDR3: CASSPDSSPGYGYTF. Filled out from reference TRBV7-6 and TRBJ1-2, the complete variable domain reads GAGVSQSPRYKVTKRGQDVALRCDPISGHVSLYWYRQALGQGPEFLTYFNYEAQQDKSGLPNDRFSAERPEGSISTLTIQRTEQRDSAMYRCASSPDSSPGYGYTFGSGTRLTVV.

The chain employs TRBV25-1 and TRBJ2-7; no DNA is available, so the TRBD1 call from TCRdb remains unchecked. This CDR3 comprises 14 residues. The germline V gene encodes CDR1 MGHDK and CDR2 SYGVNS. The CDR3 sequence is CASSETGIAYEQYF.

The rearrangement joins TRBV29-1 to TRBJ1-1. Germline CDR1 is SQVTM and CDR2 is ANQGSEA. This CDR3 is built from 13 residues. The CDR3 sequence: CSVDFFSGTEAFF. Full variable domain (remainder filled in from reference TRBV29-1 and TRBJ1-1): SAVISQKPSRDICQRGTSLTIQCQVDSQVTMMFWYRQQPGQSLTLIATANQGSEATYESGFVIDKFPISRPNLTFSTLTVSNMSPEDSSIYLCSVDFFSGTEAFFGQGTRLTVV.

J is TRBJ2-6 and V is TRBV29-1; absent DNA, TCRdb's TRBD1 call cannot be checked. Germline V gene lookup returns CDR1 SQVTM and CDR2 ANQGSEA. This CDR3 is built from 17 residues. The CDR3 loop is CSVGGGDSFSGANVLTF.

The rearrangement uses TRBV15 and TRBJ1-1; the D call from TCRdb, TRBD1, cannot be confirmed without DNA. The CDR3 is made up of 15 amino acids. Germline V lookup: CDR1 LNHNV, CDR2 YYDKDF (reference sequence). This CDR3 is CATSPRGQELAEAFF.

The gene calls are TRBV7-9 and TRBJ1-5; as DNA is missing, the TRBD1 call by TCRdb cannot be tested. Germline V gives CDR1 SEHNR, CDR2 FQNEAQ (reference sequence). The CDR3 runs 14 residues. The CDR3 loop is CASSSLRDGEPQHF.

The CDR3 protein is CASNERGLGYEQYF. The V gene is TRBV6-5, the J gene TRBJ2-7; as DNA is missing, the TRBD1 call by TCRdb cannot be tested. The CDR3 has 14 residues. Germline-derived CDR1 and CDR2 are MNHEY and SVGAGI.

The V and J genes are TRBV4-1 and TRBJ1-2; TCRdb proposes TRBD1, but this gene call is untestable without DNA. The CDR3 has 17 amino acids. CDR1 and CDR2 (germline): MGHRA, YSYEKL. The CDR3 sequence: CASSQGNQDPSGYGYTF.